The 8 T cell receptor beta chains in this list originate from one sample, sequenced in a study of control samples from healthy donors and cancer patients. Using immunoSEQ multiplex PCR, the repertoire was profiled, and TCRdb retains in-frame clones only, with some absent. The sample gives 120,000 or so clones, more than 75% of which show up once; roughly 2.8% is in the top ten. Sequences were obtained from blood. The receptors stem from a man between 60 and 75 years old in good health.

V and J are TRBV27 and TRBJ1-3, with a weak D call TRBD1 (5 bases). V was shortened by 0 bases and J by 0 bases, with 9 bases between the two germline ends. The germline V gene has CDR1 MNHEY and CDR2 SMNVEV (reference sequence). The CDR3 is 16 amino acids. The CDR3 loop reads CASSLSFGGSGNTIYF. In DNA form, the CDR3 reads TGTGCCAGCAGTTTATCCTTCGGGGGCTCTGGAAACACCATATATTTT.

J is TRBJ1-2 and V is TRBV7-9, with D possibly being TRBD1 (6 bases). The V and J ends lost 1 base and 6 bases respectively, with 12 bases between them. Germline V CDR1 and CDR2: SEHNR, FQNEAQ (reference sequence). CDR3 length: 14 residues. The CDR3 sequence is CASSLDREIHGYTF. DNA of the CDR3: TGTGCCAGCAGCTTAGACAGGGAAATTCATGGCTACACCTTC.

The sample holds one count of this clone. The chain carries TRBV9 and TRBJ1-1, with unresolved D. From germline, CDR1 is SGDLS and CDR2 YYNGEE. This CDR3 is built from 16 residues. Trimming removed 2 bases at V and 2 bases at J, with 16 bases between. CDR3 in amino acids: CASSVVAGSVNTEAFF. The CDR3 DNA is TGTGCCAGCAGCGTTGTTGCAGGATCTGTTAACACTGAAGCTTTCTTT.

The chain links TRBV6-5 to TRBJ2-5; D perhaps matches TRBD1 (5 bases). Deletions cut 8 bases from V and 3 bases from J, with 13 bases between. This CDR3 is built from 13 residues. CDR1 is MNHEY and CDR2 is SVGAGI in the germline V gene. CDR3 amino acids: CASLRTRKETQYF. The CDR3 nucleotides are TGTGCCAGCCTGCGGACACGGAAAGAGACCCAGTACTTC.

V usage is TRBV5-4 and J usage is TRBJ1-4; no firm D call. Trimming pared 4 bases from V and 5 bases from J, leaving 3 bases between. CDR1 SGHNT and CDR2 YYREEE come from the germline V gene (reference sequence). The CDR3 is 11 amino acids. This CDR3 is CASSNNEKLFF. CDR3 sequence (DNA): TGTGCCAGCAGCAACAATGAAAAACTGTTTTTT.

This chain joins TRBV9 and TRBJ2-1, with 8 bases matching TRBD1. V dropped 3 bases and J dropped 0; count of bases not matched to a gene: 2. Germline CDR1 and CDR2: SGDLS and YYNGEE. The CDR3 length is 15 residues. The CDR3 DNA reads TGTGCCAGCAGCGGGGGACAGGACTCCTACAATGAGCAGTTCTTC. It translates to CASSGGQDSYNEQFF.

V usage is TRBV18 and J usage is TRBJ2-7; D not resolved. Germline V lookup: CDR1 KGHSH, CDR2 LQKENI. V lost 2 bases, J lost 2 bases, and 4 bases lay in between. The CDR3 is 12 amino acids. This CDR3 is CASSPTAYEQYF. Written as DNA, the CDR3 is TGTGCCAGCTCACCAACCGCCTACGAGCAGTACTTC.

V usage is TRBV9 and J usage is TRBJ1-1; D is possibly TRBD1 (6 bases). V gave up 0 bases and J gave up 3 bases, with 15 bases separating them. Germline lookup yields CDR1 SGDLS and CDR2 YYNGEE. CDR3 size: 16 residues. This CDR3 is CASSVALTGPDTEAFF. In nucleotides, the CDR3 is TGTGCCAGCAGCGTAGCTTTAACAGGGCCGGACACTGAAGCTTTCTTT.